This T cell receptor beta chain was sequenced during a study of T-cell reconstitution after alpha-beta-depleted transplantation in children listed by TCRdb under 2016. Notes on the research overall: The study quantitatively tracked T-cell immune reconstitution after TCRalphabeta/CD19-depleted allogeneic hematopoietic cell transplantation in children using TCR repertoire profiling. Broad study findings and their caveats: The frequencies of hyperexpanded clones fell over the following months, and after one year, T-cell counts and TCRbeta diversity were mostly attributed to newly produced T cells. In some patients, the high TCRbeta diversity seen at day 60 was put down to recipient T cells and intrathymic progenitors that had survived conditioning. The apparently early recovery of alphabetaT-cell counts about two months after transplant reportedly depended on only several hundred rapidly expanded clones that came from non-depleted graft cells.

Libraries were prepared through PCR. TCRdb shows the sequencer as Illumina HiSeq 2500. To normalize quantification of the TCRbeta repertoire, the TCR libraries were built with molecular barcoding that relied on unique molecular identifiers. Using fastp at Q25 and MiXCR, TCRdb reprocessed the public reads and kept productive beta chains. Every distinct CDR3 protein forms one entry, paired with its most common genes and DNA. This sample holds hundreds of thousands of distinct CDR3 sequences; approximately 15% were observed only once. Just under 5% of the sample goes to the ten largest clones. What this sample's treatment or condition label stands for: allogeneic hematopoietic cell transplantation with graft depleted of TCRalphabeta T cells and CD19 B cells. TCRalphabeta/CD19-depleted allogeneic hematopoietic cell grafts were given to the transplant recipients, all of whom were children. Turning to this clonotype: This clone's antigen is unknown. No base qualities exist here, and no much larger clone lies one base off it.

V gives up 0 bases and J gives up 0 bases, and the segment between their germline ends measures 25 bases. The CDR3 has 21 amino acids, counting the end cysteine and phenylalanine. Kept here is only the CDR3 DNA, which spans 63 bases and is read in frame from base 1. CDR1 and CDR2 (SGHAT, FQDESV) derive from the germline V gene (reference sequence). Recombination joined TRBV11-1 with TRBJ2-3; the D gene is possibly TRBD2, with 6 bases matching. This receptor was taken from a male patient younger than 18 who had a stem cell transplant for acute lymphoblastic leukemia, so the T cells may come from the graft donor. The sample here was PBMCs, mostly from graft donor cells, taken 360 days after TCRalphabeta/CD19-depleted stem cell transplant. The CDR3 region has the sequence CASSLADNVAVPVYSTDTQYF. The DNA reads TGTGCCAGCAGCTTAGCGGACAATGTAGCGGTCCCCGTCTACAGCACAGATACGCAGTATTTT.